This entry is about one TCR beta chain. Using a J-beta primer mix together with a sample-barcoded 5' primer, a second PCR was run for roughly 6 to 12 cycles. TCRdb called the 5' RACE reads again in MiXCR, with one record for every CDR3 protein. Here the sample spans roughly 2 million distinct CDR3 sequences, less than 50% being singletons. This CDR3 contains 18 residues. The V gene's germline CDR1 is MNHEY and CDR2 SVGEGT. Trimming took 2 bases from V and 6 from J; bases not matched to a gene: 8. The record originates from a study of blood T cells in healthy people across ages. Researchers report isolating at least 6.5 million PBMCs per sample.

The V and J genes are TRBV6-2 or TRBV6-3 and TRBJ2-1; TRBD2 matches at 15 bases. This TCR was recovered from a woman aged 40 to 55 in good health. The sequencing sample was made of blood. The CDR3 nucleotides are TGTGCCAGCAGTTACGGACTAGCGGGGGGGCCGTTTTCCAATGAGCAGTTCTTC. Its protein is CASSYGLAGGPFSNEQFF.